One T cell receptor (beta chain) is described in this entry. Its target is unknown. The data are from a study of cytomegalovirus exposure and HLA in healthy donors. Study results and caveats: Earlier findings revealed that most TCR beta V segments proved productive either about 87% or about 30% of the time. The authors excluded some V segments, including TRBV6-2 and TRBV6-3, as indistinguishable.

PCR involved 60 Vbeta and 13 Jbeta primers. The protocol was immunoSEQ multiplex PCR, while the TCRdb copy is restricted to in-frame clones and leaves out a portion. The sample lists under 150,000 clones; 55% to 65% were seen once. V lost 8 bases and J lost 1; bases outside the gene matches: 5. The CDR3 spans 14 residues. CDR1 is MDHEN and CDR2 is SYDVKM in the germline V gene. Donors likely had unrecorded immune exposures despite being nominally healthy when sampled. The V call is TRBV28, the J call TRBJ1-5, with 7 bases that match TRBD1. The receptor was isolated from a man aged 35-49 years in good health and CMV-seropositive. Sequencing input: PBMCs. CDR3 loop: CASRQGGSNQPQHF. The CDR3 DNA sequence: TGTGCCAGCCGACAGGGAGGAAGCAATCAGCCCCAGCATTTT.